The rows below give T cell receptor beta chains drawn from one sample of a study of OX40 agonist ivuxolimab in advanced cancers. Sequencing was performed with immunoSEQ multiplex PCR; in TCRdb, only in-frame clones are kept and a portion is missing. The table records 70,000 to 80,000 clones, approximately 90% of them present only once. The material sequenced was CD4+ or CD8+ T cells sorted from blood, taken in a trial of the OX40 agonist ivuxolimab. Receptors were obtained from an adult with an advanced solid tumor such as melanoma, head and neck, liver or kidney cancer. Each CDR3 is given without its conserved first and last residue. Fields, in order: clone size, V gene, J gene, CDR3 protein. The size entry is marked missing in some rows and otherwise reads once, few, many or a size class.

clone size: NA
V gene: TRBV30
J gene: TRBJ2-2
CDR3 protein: AWSAAETRGTGELF

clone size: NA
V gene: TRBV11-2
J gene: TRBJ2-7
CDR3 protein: ASTLDGRNSYEQY

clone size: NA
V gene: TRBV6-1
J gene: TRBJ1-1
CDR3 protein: ASSEEGPNTEAF

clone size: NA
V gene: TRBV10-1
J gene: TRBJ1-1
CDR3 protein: ASSWTGGAEAF

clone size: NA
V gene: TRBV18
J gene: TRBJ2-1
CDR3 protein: ASSPLSAGNNEQF

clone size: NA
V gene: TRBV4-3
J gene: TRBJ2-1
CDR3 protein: ASSQNPGLGPGEQF

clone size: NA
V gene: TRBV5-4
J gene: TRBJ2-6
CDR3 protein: ASTGTHGANVLT

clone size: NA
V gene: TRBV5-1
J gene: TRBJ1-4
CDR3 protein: ASSLMGVGYEKLF

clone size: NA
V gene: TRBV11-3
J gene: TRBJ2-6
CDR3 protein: ASSPGQGGNFRGANVLT

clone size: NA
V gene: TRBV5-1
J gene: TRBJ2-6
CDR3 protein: ASSLEARGRSGANVLT

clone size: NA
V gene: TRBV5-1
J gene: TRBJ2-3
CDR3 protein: ASSLESSGSLNTQY

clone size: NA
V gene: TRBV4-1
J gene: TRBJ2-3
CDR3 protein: ASSPFGREGSDTQY

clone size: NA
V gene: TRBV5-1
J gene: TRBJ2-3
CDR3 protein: ASSLVSTTDTQY

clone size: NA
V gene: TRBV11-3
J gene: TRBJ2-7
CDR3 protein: ASSPRQGAYEQY

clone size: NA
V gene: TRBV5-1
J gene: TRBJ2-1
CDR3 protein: ASSLARRGDEQF

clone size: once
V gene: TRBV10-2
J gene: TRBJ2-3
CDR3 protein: ASSGTSGRAWYTQY

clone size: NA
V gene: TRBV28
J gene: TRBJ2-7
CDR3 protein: ASSLPSSYEQY

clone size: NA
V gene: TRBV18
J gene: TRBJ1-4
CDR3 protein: ASSPGQGLNEKLF

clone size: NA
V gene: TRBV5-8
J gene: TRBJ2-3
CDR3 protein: ASSLTGSLTDTQY

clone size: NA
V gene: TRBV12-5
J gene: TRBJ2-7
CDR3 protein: ASSMGSSYEQY

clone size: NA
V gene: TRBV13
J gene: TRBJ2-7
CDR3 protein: ASTFRGANYEQY

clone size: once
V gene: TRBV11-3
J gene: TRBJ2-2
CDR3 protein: ASSPSGTGELF

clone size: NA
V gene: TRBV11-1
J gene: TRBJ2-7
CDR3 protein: ASSSRGAVFEQY

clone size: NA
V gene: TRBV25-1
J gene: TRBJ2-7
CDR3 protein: ASGTGLGEQY

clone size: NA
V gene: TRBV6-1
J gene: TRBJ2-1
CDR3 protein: ASSQESPRTGYINEQF

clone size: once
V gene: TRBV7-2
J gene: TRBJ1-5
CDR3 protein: ASSLATGNQPQH

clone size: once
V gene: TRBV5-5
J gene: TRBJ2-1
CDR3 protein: ASSLAGDSYNEQF

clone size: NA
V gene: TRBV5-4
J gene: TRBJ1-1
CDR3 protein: ASSRPTQSTEAF

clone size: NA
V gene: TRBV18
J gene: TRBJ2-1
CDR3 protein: ASSPSQRNEQF

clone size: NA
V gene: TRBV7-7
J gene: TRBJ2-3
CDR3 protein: ASSLDNRDTQY

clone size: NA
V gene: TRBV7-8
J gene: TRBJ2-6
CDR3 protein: ASSRHPPQSRANVLT

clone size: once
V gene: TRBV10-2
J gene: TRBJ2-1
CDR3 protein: ASSPGGSGYNEQF

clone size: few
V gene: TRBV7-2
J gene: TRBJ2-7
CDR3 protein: ASSLAWAYEQY